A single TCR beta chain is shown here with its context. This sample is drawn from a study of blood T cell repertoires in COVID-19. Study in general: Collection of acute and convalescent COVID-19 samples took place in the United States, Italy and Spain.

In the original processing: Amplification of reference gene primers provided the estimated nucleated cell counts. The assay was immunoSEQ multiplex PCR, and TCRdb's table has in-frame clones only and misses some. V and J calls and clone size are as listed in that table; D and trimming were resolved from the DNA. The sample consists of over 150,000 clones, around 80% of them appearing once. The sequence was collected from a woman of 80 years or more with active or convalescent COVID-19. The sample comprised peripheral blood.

The CDR3 DNA reads TGTGCCAGCAGCTCGCGAGGTACTAGCACAGATACGCAGTATTTT. Translation gives CASSSRGTSTDTQYF. V is TRBV13 and J is TRBJ2-3; D gene uncertain. The CDR3 totals 15 residues. Germline values: CDR1 PRHDT, CDR2 FYEKMQ (reference sequence). The ends were cut back, 4 bases at V and 0 bases at J, with 11 bases in the middle.